This entry lists 27 T cell receptor beta chains sequenced from one sample in a study of identical twins (dated by TCRdb to 2015 to 2016). Libraries came from 5' RACE. Sequencing was carried out with an Illumina HiSeq 2000. Through fastp at Q25 and MiXCR, TCRdb rebuilt clones from the public reads, retaining in-frame beta chains. CDR3 protein sequences are deduplicated, and each keeps its most common genes and DNA. The sample data list 1,800,000 or so distinct CDR3 sequences, and 25% to 35% of these were observed just once. 0.25% to 0.3% of the sample comes from the top ten. Material: cord blood. All receptors come from a newborn girl in good health.

About this clonotype itself: This could be a read error, since a much larger clone is one nucleotide away. The chain links TRBV5-1 to TRBJ2-1; D remains ambiguous. CDR3 size: 12 residues. Germline lookup yields CDR1 SGHRS and CDR2 YFSETQ. Written as DNA, the CDR3 is TGCGCCAGCCTCGGAACTTACAATGAGCGGTTCTTC. Residues: CASLGTYNERFF.

This chain connects TRBV28 to TRBJ2-1; TRBD2 agrees at 11 bases. CDR3 length equals 16 residues. In germline, CDR1 is MDHEN, CDR2 SYDVKM. V trimming: 6 bases; J trimming: 8 bases; junction bases outside the gene matches: 12. Written as DNA, the CDR3 is TGTGCCAGCAGCCTCCCGGGACTAGCGGCTAGCCATGAGCAGTTCTTC. Protein product: CASSLPGLAASHEQFF.

The chain has TRBV12-5 and TRBJ2-1, with TRBD1 matching over 9 bases. CDR1 and CDR2 from the germline V gene are LGHNT and FRNRAP. The CDR3 is made up of 15 amino acids. V was pared by 0 bases and J by 7 bases, with 4 bases of the junction left unmatched. The CDR3 DNA reads TGTGCTAGTGGTTTGGTACAGGGGGCGAGGAATGAGCAGTTCTTC. Residues: CASGLVQGARNEQFF. Looking up the rest from reference TRBV12-5 and TRBJ2-1 gives the full variable domain: DARVTQTPRHKVTEMGQEVTMRCQPILGHNTVFWYRQTMMQGLELLAYFRNRAPLDDSGMPKDRFSAEMPDATLATLKIQPSEPRDSAVYFCASGLVQGARNEQFFGPGTRLTVL.

The chain joins TRBV9 to TRBJ1-2, with 8 bases aligning to TRBD1. CDR1 and CDR2 (germline): SGDLS, YYNGEE. Trimming at V came to 0 bases and at J to 3 bases, leaving 4 bases not matched to a gene. CDR3 length equals 15 residues. The CDR3 nucleotides are TGTGCCAGCAGCGTAGCGGCAGGGGGCGACTATGGCTACACCTTC. Translated: CASSVAAGGDYGYTF.

This clonotype appeared a few times. This chain uses TRBV3-1 with TRBJ2-3; 7 bases line up with TRBD1. The CDR3 length is 16 residues. V gave up 4 bases and J gave up 1 base; unmatched junction bases: 8. Germline V CDR1 and CDR2: LGHDT, YNNKEL (reference sequence). The CDR3 region is CASSRNPGGRTDTQYF. CDR3 coding DNA: TGTGCCAGCAGCCGAAACCCAGGGGGTCGCACAGATACGCAGTATTTT.

The rearrangement links TRBV6-5 to TRBJ2-5, with D perhaps matching TRBD1 (6 bases). Germline CDR1 and CDR2: MNHEY and SVGAGI. This CDR3 spans 13 amino acids. V was shortened by 2 bases and J by 7 bases, with 11 bases between the two germline ends. The DNA for the CDR3 is TGTGCCAGCAGTTACCCAGGGGCCGGGACCCAGTACTTC. This sequence encodes CASSYPGAGTQYF.

The V call is TRBV15, the J call TRBJ1-1, with D maybe TRBD1 (5 bases). V gave up 5 bases and J gave up 1 base, with 20 bases separating them. The CDR3 runs 17 residues. Germline lookup yields CDR1 LNHNV and CDR2 YYDKDF (reference sequence). The CDR3 here is CATSGPFGGTPNTEAFF. In DNA form, the CDR3 reads TGTGCCACCAGCGGACCTTTTGGGGGGACGCCGAACACTGAAGCTTTCTTT.

About this clonotype: A read error is possible here, since a much larger clone lies one base away. The chain uses TRBV10-3 and TRBJ2-1; 10 bases are a match to TRBD2. The CDR3 is 19 amino acids. Germline lookup yields CDR1 ENHRY and CDR2 SYGVKD. The CDR3 DNA reads TGTACCATCAGTCCAACCGAACCTAGCGGGAGATTTCTGGGGAATGAGCAGTTCTTC. Translation gives CTISPTEPSGRFLGNEQFF.

J is TRBJ2-5 and V is TRBV20-1; D might be TRBD1 (6 bases). V lost 2 bases, J lost 3 bases, and 10 bases lay in between. Germline V lookup: CDR1 DFQATT, CDR2 SNEGSKA (reference sequence). CDR3 length equals 13 residues. In DNA form, the CDR3 reads TGCAGTGCTAGACCTGGGACAAAAGAGACCCAGTACTTC. Residues: CSARPGTKETQYF.

A few counts support this clonotype. V usage is TRBV7-9 and J usage is TRBJ1-2, with D unclear. The CDR3 is 15 residues long. The germline V gene encodes CDR1 SEHNR and CDR2 FQNEAQ (reference sequence). The ends were cut back, 5 bases at V and 6 bases at J, with 19 bases in the middle. CDR3 bases: TGTGCCAGCAGCACGATAAAGAGGGTAAAGGATGGCTACACCTTC. Amino acids: CASSTIKRVKDGYTF. The whole variable domain, filled in from reference TRBV7-9 and TRBJ1-2, reads DTGVSQNPRHKITKRGQNVTFRCDPISEHNRLYWYRQTLGQGPEFLTYFQNEAQLEKSRLLSDRFSAERPKGSFSTLEIQRTEQGDSAMYLCASSTIKRVKDGYTFGSGTRLTVV.

This clonotype was seen a few times. The V call is TRBV3-1, the J call TRBJ2-7; 7 bases map to TRBD2. The germline CDR1 and CDR2 sequences are LGHDT and YNNKEL (reference sequence). There are 15 residues in the CDR3. Germline trimming cut 0 bases from V and 4 bases from J; bases unmatched to any gene: 6. CDR3 DNA: TGTGCCAGCAGCCAAGAGATCGGGACTACTTACGAGCAGTACTTC. It is translated as CASSQEIGTTYEQYF.

J is TRBJ2-2 and V is TRBV3-1, with 7 nucleotides matching TRBD2. The CDR3 length is 16 residues. Trimming at V came to 8 bases and at J to 5 bases, leaving 14 bases not matched to a gene. The V gene's germline CDR1 is LGHDT and CDR2 YNNKEL (reference sequence). In DNA form, the CDR3 reads TGTGCCAGCGAACGGGTAGCGGGCAGCTATACCGGGGAGCTGTTTTTT. It translates to CASERVAGSYTGELFF. Filled out from reference TRBV3-1 and TRBJ2-2, the complete variable domain reads DTAVSQTPKYLVTQMGNDKSIKCEQNLGHDTMYWYKQDSKKFLKIMFSYNNKELIINETVPNRFSPKSPDKAHLNLHINSLELGDSAVYFCASERVAGSYTGELFFGEGSRLTVL.

This clonotype was recorded many times. This chain uses TRBV6-6 with TRBJ2-3; D tentatively fits TRBD1 or TRBD2 (7 bases each). V was trimmed by 10 bases and J by 3 bases, leaving 14 bases between them. Germline-derived CDR1 and CDR2 are MNHNY and SVGAGI (reference sequence). The CDR3 length is 13 residues. For the CDR3, the DNA is TGTGCCACCTACAGGGGAGGGACAGATACGCAGTATTTT. Translating it yields CATYRGGTDTQYF.

About this clonotype: A far larger clone is a single base away, which makes a read error likely. V is TRBV2 and J is TRBJ2-1; no reliable D call. Germline CDR1 is SNHLY and CDR2 is FYNNEI. The CDR3 covers 12 residues. Trimming took 3 bases from V and 10 from J, leaving 10 bases between them. The CDR3 coding sequence is TGTGCCAGCAGTGAGGGATCCTACGAGCAGTTCTTC. It encodes CASSEGSYEQFF.

With respect to this clonotype: Germline and junction disagree at one end, which may indicate a read error. This chain joins TRBV6-1 and TRBJ2-1; D possibly corresponds to TRBD1 (6 bases). Per the germline V gene, CDR1 is MNHNS and CDR2 is SASEGT. The CDR3 consists of 15 residues. DNA of the CDR3: TGTGCCAGCAGCCAAACGGGACACTCCTACGATGAGCAGTTCTTC. Translation gives CASSQTGHSYDEQFF.

V gene TRBV12-3 or TRBV12-4 combines with J gene TRBJ2-3; tentative D call: TRBD1 (6 bases). This CDR3 comprises 15 residues. V was pared by 3 bases and J by 2 bases, with 12 bases between. The CDR3, as DNA: TGTGCCAGCAGTTTGGGGACAATGCCCACAGATACGCAGTATTTT. Translated: CASSLGTMPTDTQYF.

J is TRBJ2-5 and V is TRBV6-1; 8 bases align to TRBD2. This CDR3 is built from 15 residues. Germline V CDR1 and CDR2: MNHNS, SASEGT. The V gene end was trimmed by 4 bases and the J gene end by 1 base; junction bases not matched to a gene: 5. The CDR3 DNA reads as TGTGCCAGCAGTGGGAGCGGGGGCTTCCAAGAGACCCAGTACTTC. Translated: CASSGSGGFQETQYF.

The rearrangement links TRBV19 to TRBJ2-3; TRBD2 matches 8 bases. The CDR3 covers 16 residues. V was clipped by 5 bases and J by 1 base; unmatched bases: 8. Germline V CDR1 and CDR2: LNHDA, SQIVND (reference sequence). The DNA for the CDR3 is TGTGCCAGTAGTCCGGGACTAGTCGTGCGCACAGATACGCAGTATTTT. It yields the protein CASSPGLVVRTDTQYF.

In its sample, this clonotype was seen a few times. CDR3 nucleotides: TGTGCCAGCAGCGCACAGGCGGCCCCTGAGACCCAGTACTTC. Its translation is CASSAQAAPETQYF. The chain uses TRBV7-6 and TRBJ2-7, with D possibly TRBD1 on 5 matching bases. The assigned J gene may be wrong: the sequence end matches TRBJ2-5 better. Germline V CDR1 and CDR2: SGHVS, FNYEAQ. There are 14 residues in the CDR3.

This rearrangement joins TRBV7-2 to TRBJ1-4; no clear D. CDR3 length: 13 amino acids. Per germline, CDR1 SGHTA and CDR2 FQGNSA. Trimming stripped 5 bases from V and 7 bases from J, with 11 bases between. CDR3 DNA sequence: TGTGCCAGCAGCACGCCGGGATCTGAAAAACTGTTTTTT. Its protein product is CASSTPGSEKLFF.

The gene calls are TRBV6-5 and TRBJ1-5; D is unresolved. V was clipped by 5 bases and J by 3 bases, with 8 bases between them. Germline V gene sequence: CDR1 MNHEY, CDR2 SVGAGI. The CDR3 spans 13 residues. The DNA of the CDR3 is TGTGCCAGCAGTATGCAGATCAATCAGCCCCAGCATTTT. It translates to CASSMQINQPQHF.

The chain uses TRBV2 and TRBJ1-2; D unclear. Germline CDR1 reads SNHLY; CDR2 reads FYNNEI. Trimming shortened V by 10 bases and J by 3 bases, and 18 bases separated the two germline ends. The CDR3 consists of 14 residues. For the CDR3, the DNA is TGTGCCACGTTGGGAGGGCATGGGGACTATGGCTACACCTTC. Its protein is CATLGGHGDYGYTF.

This clonotype was observed a handful of times. The CDR3 reads CASSPVPGLARHEQFF. CDR3 coding DNA: TGCGCCAGCAGCCCAGTACCGGGACTAGCAAGGCATGAGCAGTTCTTC. The chain employs TRBV5-1 and TRBJ2-1; TRBD2 aligns across 9 bases. The CDR3 is 16 residues long. The V gene's germline CDR1 is SGHRS and CDR2 YFSETQ. V was pared by 4 bases and J by 8 bases, with 13 bases of the junction left unmatched.

The chain is built from TRBV6-2 or TRBV6-3 and TRBJ2-1; 11 bases map to TRBD2. CDR1 and CDR2 (germline): MNHEY, SVGEGT. V lost 1 base and J lost 7; bases outside the gene matches: 6. The CDR3 totals 16 residues. CDR3 DNA sequence: TGTGCCAGCAGTTACTTAACTAGCGGGAGAAGTAATGAGCAGTTCTTC. Residues: CASSYLTSGRSNEQFF.

CDR3 sequence reads: CSATPGTGETQYF. CDR3 bases: TGCAGTGCTACCCCCGGGACAGGCGAGACCCAGTACTTC. This chain links TRBV20-1 with TRBJ2-5; TRBD1 agrees at 8 bases. Germline-derived CDR1 and CDR2 are DFQATT and SNEGSKA (reference sequence). J lost 5 bases, V lost 4 bases, and 6 bases had no gene match. The CDR3 is 13 amino acids.

This clonotype was detected a few times. The chain joins TRBV20-1 to TRBJ2-7, with TRBD2 matching over 13 bases. The CDR3 has 14 amino acids. After removal of 6 bases from V and 2 bases from J, the junction contained 4 bases not matched to a gene. Per germline, CDR1 DFQATT and CDR2 SNEGSKA (reference sequence). The CDR3 region is CSATTSGRAYEQYF. The CDR3 DNA reads TGCAGTGCAACCACTAGCGGGAGGGCCTACGAGCAGTACTTC.

The table lists this clonotype with a few counts. This chain uses TRBV28 with TRBJ2-7; 10 bases are shared with TRBD2. CDR1 and CDR2 (germline): MDHEN, SYDVKM. The CDR3 length is 14 residues. The V and J ends lost 7 bases and 5 bases, in that order; junction bases with no gene match: 8. The CDR3 reads CASISGRLNNEQYF. CDR3 coding DNA: TGTGCCAGCATTAGCGGGAGGTTAAACAACGAGCAGTACTTC.